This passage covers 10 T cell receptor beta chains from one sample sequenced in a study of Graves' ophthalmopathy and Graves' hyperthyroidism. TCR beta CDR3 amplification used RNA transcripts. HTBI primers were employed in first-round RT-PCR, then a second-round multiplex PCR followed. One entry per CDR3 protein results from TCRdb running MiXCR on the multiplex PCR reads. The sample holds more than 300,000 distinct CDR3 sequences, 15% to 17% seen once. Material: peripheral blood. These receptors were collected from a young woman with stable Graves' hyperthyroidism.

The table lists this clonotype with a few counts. CDR3 loop: CASSFPSGGAYTQYF. In DNA form, the CDR3 reads TGTGCCAGCAGTTTCCCTAGCGGGGGGGCTTATACGCAGTATTTT. V is TRBV12-3 or TRBV12-4 and J is TRBJ2-3, with TRBD2 matching 12 bases. This CDR3 is built from 15 residues. V dropped 3 bases and J dropped 7; count of bases not matched to a gene: 5.

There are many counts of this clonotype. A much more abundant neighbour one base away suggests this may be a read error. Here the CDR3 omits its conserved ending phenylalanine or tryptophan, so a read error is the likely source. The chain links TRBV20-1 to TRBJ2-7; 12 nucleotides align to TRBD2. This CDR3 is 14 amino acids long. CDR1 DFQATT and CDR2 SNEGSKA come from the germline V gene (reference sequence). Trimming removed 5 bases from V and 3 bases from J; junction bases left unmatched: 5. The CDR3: CSAPSGGDHYEQYS. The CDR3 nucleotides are TGCAGTGCTCCTAGCGGGGGGGACCACTACGAGCAGTACTCC.

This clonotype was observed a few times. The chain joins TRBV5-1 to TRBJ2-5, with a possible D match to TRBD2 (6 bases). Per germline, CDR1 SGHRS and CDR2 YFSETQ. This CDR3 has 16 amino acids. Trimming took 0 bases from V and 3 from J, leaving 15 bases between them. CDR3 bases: TGCGCCAGCAGCTTGGGACGAAGACTAGGGGAAGAGACCCAGTACTTC. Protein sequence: CASSLGRRLGEETQYF.

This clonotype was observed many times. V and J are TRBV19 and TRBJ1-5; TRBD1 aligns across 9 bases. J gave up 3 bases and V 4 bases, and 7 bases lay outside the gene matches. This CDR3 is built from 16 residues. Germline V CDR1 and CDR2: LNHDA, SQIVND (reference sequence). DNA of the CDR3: TGTGCCAGTAGTAGCCAAGGGACAGGGTCCAATCAGCCCCAGCATTTT. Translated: CASSSQGTGSNQPQHF.

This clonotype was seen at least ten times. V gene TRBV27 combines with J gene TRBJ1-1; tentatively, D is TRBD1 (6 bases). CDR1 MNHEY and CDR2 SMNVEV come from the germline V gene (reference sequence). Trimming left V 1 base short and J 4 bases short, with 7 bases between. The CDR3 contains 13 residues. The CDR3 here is CASSLYRATEAFF. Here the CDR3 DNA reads TGTGCCAGCAGTTTATACAGGGCCACTGAAGCTTTCTTT.

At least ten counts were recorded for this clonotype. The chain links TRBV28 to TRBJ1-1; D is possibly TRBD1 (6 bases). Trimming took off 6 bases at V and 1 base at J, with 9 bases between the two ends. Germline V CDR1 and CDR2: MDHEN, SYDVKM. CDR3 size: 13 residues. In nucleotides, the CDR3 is TGTGCCAGCAGAGGGGGGGAGAACACTGAAGCTTTCTTT. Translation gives CASRGGENTEAFF.

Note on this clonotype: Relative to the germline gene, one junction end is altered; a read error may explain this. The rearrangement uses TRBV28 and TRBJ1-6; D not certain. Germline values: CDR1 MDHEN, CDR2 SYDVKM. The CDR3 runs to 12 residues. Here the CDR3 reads CVSSAPGSPLHF. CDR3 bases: TGTGTCAGCAGTGCACCTGGTTCACCCCTCCACTTT.

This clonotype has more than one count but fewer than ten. The CDR3 nucleotides read TGTGCCAGCAGCGTTTCCGGGACAGGGCTAACCGGGGAGCTGTTTTTT. The encoded protein is CASSVSGTGLTGELFF. The chain has TRBV9 and TRBJ2-2, with 9 positions matching TRBD1. This CDR3 region has 16 residues. Germline loops: CDR1 SGDLS, CDR2 YYNGEE. Unmatched junction bases numbered 7, after V lost 2 bases and J lost 5 bases.

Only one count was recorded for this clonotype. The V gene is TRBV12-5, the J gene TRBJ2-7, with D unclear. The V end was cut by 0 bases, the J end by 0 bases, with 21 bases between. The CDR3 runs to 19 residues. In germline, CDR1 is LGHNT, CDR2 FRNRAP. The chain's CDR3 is CASGLVNSGAGIPSYEQYF. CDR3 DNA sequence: TGTGCTAGTGGTTTGGTAAATTCGGGCGCTGGGATCCCCTCCTACGAGCAGTACTTC.

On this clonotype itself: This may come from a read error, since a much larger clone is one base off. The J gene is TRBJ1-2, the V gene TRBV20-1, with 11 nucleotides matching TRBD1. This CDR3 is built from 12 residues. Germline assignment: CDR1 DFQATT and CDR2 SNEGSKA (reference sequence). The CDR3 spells CSARTGGVGYSF. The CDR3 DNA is TGCAGTGCAAGGACAGGGGGCGTCGGCTACTCCTTC.